Each of the 19 T cell receptor beta chains below was sequenced from the same sample in a study of T-cell memory formation after mild COVID-19. TCRdb independently ran MiXCR on the 5' RACE reads; one entry per CDR3 protein. The sample lists roughly 50,000 distinct CDR3 sequences, more than 8% occurring once. The source material was PBMCs or a T cell subset sorted from them (not recorded which). The source of these receptors is a man younger than 35 who had mild COVID-19 (a few samples of this study predate the infection). Cell type and time point are not known.

This clonotype is a singleton in its sample. The rearrangement joins TRBV7-9 to TRBJ1-3; D is unclear. Germline V gives CDR1 SEHNR, CDR2 FQNEAQ (reference sequence). Between the trimmed V and J ends, which lost 3 bases and 10 bases, there was a span of 16 bases. CDR3 length: 14 amino acids. CDR3 protein: CASSFLASQRTIYF. In DNA, the CDR3 is TGTGCCAGCAGCTTCCTGGCCTCCCAGAGGACCATATATTTT.

This clonotype was seen a few times. The V gene is TRBV19, the J gene TRBJ2-3; a possible D gene is TRBD2 (6 bases). In germline, CDR1 is LNHDA, CDR2 SQIVND (reference sequence). Trimming pared 6 bases from V and 6 bases from J, leaving 10 bases between. This CDR3 is built from 12 residues. The CDR3 is CASRLSGDTQYF. The CDR3 DNA reads as TGTGCCAGTAGACTCAGCGGGGATACGCAGTATTTT.

The chain carries TRBV7-2 and TRBJ2-3, with TRBD1 as a possible D gene (6 bases). Germline V gives CDR1 SGHTA, CDR2 FQGNSA. The CDR3 consists of 11 residues. Trimming pared 5 bases from V and 15 bases from J, leaving 15 bases between. The CDR3 reads CASSQRQAPYF. CDR3 DNA sequence: TGTGCCAGCAGCCAACGACAGGCGCCTTATTTT.

The genes are TRBV28 and TRBJ1-2; D not resolved. V lost 6 bases, J lost 8 bases, and 10 bases lay in between. Germline CDR1 reads MDHEN; CDR2 reads SYDVKM. The CDR3 loop spans 11 amino acids. CDR3 DNA: TGTGCCAGCAGCATGACCAGGGGCTACACCTTC. It translates to CASSMTRGYTF.

In DNA, the CDR3 is TGTGCCAGCAGCGCCTGGGGACAGGTTAACACCGGGGAGCTGTTTTTT. It encodes CASSAWGQVNTGELFF. The chain employs TRBV9 and TRBJ2-2; 8 nucleotides match TRBD1. Germline lookup yields CDR1 SGDLS and CDR2 YYNGEE. This CDR3 contains 16 residues. J lost 2 bases, V lost 3 bases, and 6 bases had no gene match.

The DNA of the CDR3 is TGTGCCAGCAGCCAAGATCACGGTGTTACGCAGTATTTT. Residues: CASSQDHGVTQYF. The V and J genes are TRBV3-1 and TRBJ2-3; D unclear. CDR1 is LGHDT and CDR2 is YNNKEL in the germline V gene (reference sequence). Trimming took off 0 bases at V and 8 bases at J, with 9 bases between the two ends. The CDR3 sequence is 13 residues long.

This clonotype was detected only a few times. The chain recombines TRBV9 with TRBJ1-1; the D is unclear. The length of the CDR3 is 14 residues. Trimming took off 0 bases at V and 3 bases at J, with 9 bases between the two ends. Germline lookup yields CDR1 SGDLS and CDR2 YYNGEE. The CDR3 protein is CASSVGEGYTEAFF. The CDR3 region has the DNA TGTGCCAGCAGCGTAGGCGAAGGGTACACTGAAGCTTTCTTT.

The table lists this clonotype with many counts. The gene calls are TRBV7-6 and TRBJ2-5; 7 nucleotides agree with TRBD1. J gave up 2 bases and V 5 bases, and 5 bases lay outside the gene matches. The CDR3 spans 14 residues. Looked up from germline, CDR1 is SGHVS and CDR2 is FNYEAQ. This CDR3 reads CASSPLGQQETQYF. The CDR3 coding sequence is TGTGCCAGCAGCCCGTTGGGACAGCAAGAGACCCAGTACTTC.

This chain joins TRBV10-3 and TRBJ2-1; 9 bases match TRBD1. Germline CDR1 reads ENHRY; CDR2 reads SYGVKD. V gave up 0 bases and J gave up 6 bases; unmatched junction bases: 9. CDR3 length: 17 residues. The CDR3 nucleotides read TGTGCCATCAGTGAGTCGACCGGGACAGGGCTTTTCAATGAGCAGTTCTTC. It yields the protein CAISESTGTGLFNEQFF.

There are a few counts of this clonotype. This chain connects TRBV11-1 to TRBJ2-5; D possibly corresponds to TRBD2 (6 bases). V was trimmed by 5 bases and J by 5 bases, leaving 18 bases between them. CDR1 and CDR2 from the germline V gene are SGHAT and FQDESV (reference sequence). This CDR3 is 15 amino acids long. The CDR3 nucleotides are TGTGCCAGCAGCCACCCGGGGCGGGGTGTGGAGACCCAGTACTTC. Its translation is CASSHPGRGVETQYF.

This clonotype has more than one count but fewer than ten. This chain links TRBV20-1 with TRBJ2-1; no clear D. Germline-derived CDR1 and CDR2 are DFQATT and SNEGSKA (reference sequence). The CDR3 extends over 14 amino acids. Trimming pared 6 bases from V and 3 bases from J, leaving 15 bases between. The chain's CDR3 is CSAPRPQLYNEQFF. CDR3 DNA sequence: TGCAGTGCCCCCCGGCCCCAGCTCTACAATGAGCAGTTCTTC.

This clonotype was recorded at least ten times. The chain joins TRBV12-3 or TRBV12-4 to TRBJ1-5; 7 bases are a match to TRBD1. There are 14 residues in the CDR3. The V segment lost 2 bases and the J segment 4 bases; nucleotides outside the gene matches: 2. The CDR3 region is CASSLRGQNQPQHF. CDR3 DNA sequence: TGTGCCAGCAGTTTAAGGGGGCAGAATCAGCCCCAGCATTTT.

The chain employs TRBV7-9 and TRBJ1-1; unclear D gene. This CDR3 has 13 amino acids. Trimming stripped 5 bases from V and 1 base from J, with 8 bases between. Per the germline V gene, CDR1 is SEHNR and CDR2 is FQNEAQ (reference sequence). The CDR3: CASSARTNTEAFF. Here the CDR3 DNA reads TGTGCCAGCAGCGCCCGCACGAACACTGAAGCTTTCTTT.

The V and J genes are TRBV30 and TRBJ1-5; no clear D. Trimming pared 0 bases from V and 0 bases from J, leaving 3 bases between. Germline-derived CDR1 and CDR2 are GTSNPN and SVGIG (reference sequence). The CDR3 runs 13 residues. CDR3 region: CAWSVFSNQPQHF. DNA for the CDR3: TGTGCCTGGAGTGTATTTAGCAATCAGCCCCAGCATTTT. Based on the CDR3 plus reference TRBV30 and TRBJ1-5, the full variable domain is SQTIHQWPATLVQPVGSPLSLECTVEGTSNPNLYWYRQAAGRGLQLLFYSVGIGQISSEVPQNLSASRPQDRQFILSSKKLLLSDSGFYLCAWSVFSNQPQHFGDGTRLSIL.

This clonotype was picked up a small number of times. This sequence joins TRBV4-3 and TRBJ1-4; D not resolved. Germline assignment: CDR1 LGHNA and CDR2 YSLEER. Trimming cost V 1 base and J 5 bases, with 11 bases left between them. The CDR3 runs 15 residues. This CDR3 reads CASSQGAGRNEKLFF. CDR3 DNA: TGCGCCAGCAGCCAAGGGGCGGGCAGGAATGAAAAACTGTTTTTT.

This clonotype was detected ten times or more. This chain joins TRBV2 and TRBJ1-1, with TRBD1 as a possible D gene (5 bases). Germline V gives CDR1 SNHLY, CDR2 FYNNEI. V shed 8 bases and J shed 11 bases, with 18 bases lying between them. The CDR3 is made up of 12 amino acids. CDR3 loop: CASLPPGPLAFF. CDR3 bases: TGTGCCAGCCTCCCTCCGGGACCCTTGGCTTTCTTT.

The gene calls are TRBV3-1 and TRBJ2-7; no reliable D call. V lost 2 bases to trimming and J lost 0 bases, with 8 bases between them. The CDR3 runs 14 residues. The germline CDR1 and CDR2 sequences are LGHDT and YNNKEL (reference sequence). The CDR3 DNA reads as TGTGCCAGCAGCCAAAACCCCGGCTCCTACGAGCAGTACTTC. Its protein is CASSQNPGSYEQYF.

The J gene is TRBJ2-7, the V gene TRBV27; tentative D call: TRBD2 (6 bases). V was pared by 2 bases and J by 4 bases, with 9 bases between. Germline CDR1 is MNHEY and CDR2 is SMNVEV (reference sequence). The CDR3 totals 13 residues. CDR3 in amino acids: CASSLRTTYEQYF. The DNA for the CDR3 is TGTGCCAGCAGTTTAAGGACTACGTACGAGCAGTACTTC.

This clonotype has only a few counts. This sequence joins TRBV4-3 and TRBJ1-2; TRBD1 matches 8 bases. CDR3 length: 16 amino acids. J gave up 6 bases and V 0 bases, and 9 bases lay outside the gene matches. Germline V gene sequence: CDR1 LGHNA, CDR2 YSLEER. This CDR3 reads CASSQDQTGAVNGYTF. In nucleotides, the CDR3 is TGCGCCAGCAGCCAAGACCAGACAGGGGCCGTTAATGGCTACACCTTC.